This TCR beta chain is from a study of T cell changes during pregnancy in multiple sclerosis. Germline V gene data show CDR1 as GTSNPN and CDR2 as SVGIG (reference sequence). This CDR3 contains 11 residues. V was shortened by 4 bases and J by 8 bases, with 11 bases between the two germline ends. Sequencing was performed with immunoSEQ multiplex PCR; in TCRdb, only in-frame clones are kept and a portion is missing. The table has fewer than 12,000 clones, more than 85% seen once. The material sequenced was CD8+ T cells from peripheral blood mononuclear cells, taken in the first trimester of pregnancy. This chain connects TRBV30 to TRBJ1-1; D gene unclear. This receptor was obtained from a female donor in good health, enrolled as a control in a pregnancy study. CDR3 region: CAWTQTEEAFF. The CDR3 coding sequence is TGTGCCTGGACCCAAACGGAGGAAGCTTTCTTT.